This is a list of T cell receptor beta chains from one sample in a study of blood T cell repertoires in COVID-19. Sequencing used immunoSEQ multiplex PCR; TCRdb keeps in-frame clones, though not all of them. The sample has about 150,000 clones, roughly 84% seen once. Specimen: peripheral blood. Receptors were obtained from a man in his 70s with acute or convalescent COVID-19. The CDR3 runs from the conserved cysteine through the conserved F or W. Fields, in order: D gene, J gene, clone size, V gene, CDR3 DNA, CDR3 protein. A D gene is named only where the DNA matches it firmly. Rows may omit the clone size; those that give it use once, few, many or a size class.

D: TRBD2
J: TRBJ2-5
size: once
V: TRBV2
DNA: TGTGCCAGCAGTGAACGGCCGGGGGGTGAGACCCAGTACTTC
CDR3: CASSERPGGETQYF

D: NA
J: TRBJ1-2
size: NA
V: TRBV3-1/TRBV3-2
DNA: TGTGCCAGCAGCCAAGATCGGTATGGCTACACCTTC
CDR3: CASSQDRYGYTF

D: TRBD1
J: TRBJ2-3
size: NA
V: TRBV18
DNA: TGTGCCAGCTCACCACCCAGACAGGGGATTTATGGCACAGATACGCAGTATTTT
CDR3: CASSPPRQGIYGTDTQYF

D: NA
J: TRBJ1-3
size: NA
V: TRBV9
DNA: TGTGCCAGCAGCCAAAGCGACAGGTCTCGTAACACCATATATTTT
CDR3: CASSQSDRSRNTIYF

D: TRBD1
J: TRBJ1-4
size: NA
V: TRBV9
DNA: TGTGCCAGCAGCCCTGCCGGGACAGTGAATGAAAAACTGTTTTTT
CDR3: CASSPAGTVNEKLFF

D: TRBD1
J: TRBJ2-2
size: once
V: TRBV18
DNA: TGTGCCAGCTCCCCGGCCGGGACAGGGTACACCGGGGAGCTGTTTTTT
CDR3: CASSPAGTGYTGELFF

D: NA
J: TRBJ1-4
size: NA
V: TRBV3-1/TRBV3-2
DNA: TGTGCCAGCAGCCAAGGAGGTTCGGGATATGAAAAACTGTTTTTT
CDR3: CASSQGGSGYEKLFF

D: TRBD1
J: TRBJ2-7
size: NA
V: TRBV5-6
DNA: TGTGCCAGCAGCTTGAGGACAGGGCGCGAGCAGTACTTC
CDR3: CASSLRTGREQYF

D: TRBD1
J: TRBJ1-6
size: NA
V: TRBV5-1
DNA: TGCGCCAGCAGCTCCGAGATCGGGACAGGATATAATTCACCCCTCCACTTT
CDR3: CASSSEIGTGYNSPLHF

D: NA
J: TRBJ1-4
size: once
V: TRBV7-9
DNA: TGTGCCAGCAGCCCATCAGGAACCACTAATGAAAAACTGTTTTTT
CDR3: CASSPSGTTNEKLFF

D: NA
J: TRBJ2-2
size: NA
V: TRBV14
DNA: TGTGCCAGCAGCCAAGGGCTCTCTGGCACCGGGGAGCTGTTTTTT
CDR3: CASSQGLSGTGELFF

D: TRBD1
J: TRBJ2-1
size: NA
V: TRBV15
DNA: TGTGCCACCTCTCAGGACAGGGCCTACAATGAGCAGTTCTTC
CDR3: CATSQDRAYNEQFF

D: NA
J: TRBJ1-5
size: NA
V: TRBV28
DNA: TGTGCCAGCAGCAGGGGAAATAGCAATCAGCCCCAGCATTTT
CDR3: CASSRGNSNQPQHF

D: NA
J: TRBJ1-5
size: NA
V: TRBV6-5
DNA: TGTGCCAGCAGTTGGGGGGGCAATCAGCCCCAGCATTTT
CDR3: CASSWGGNQPQHF

D: TRBD1
J: TRBJ1-5
size: NA
V: TRBV4-1
DNA: TGCGCCAGCAGCCAAGAGGGCGGACAGGGGGTATTGGGCAATCAGCCCCAGCATTTT
CDR3: CASSQEGGQGVLGNQPQHF

D: NA
J: TRBJ2-5
size: NA
V: TRBV4-1
DNA: TGCGCCAGCAGCCGAACAGGTTACCAAGAGACCCAGTACTTC
CDR3: CASSRTGYQETQYF

D: NA
J: TRBJ2-1
size: NA
V: TRBV28
DNA: TGTGCCAGCATCGAAGGGAGCTCCTACAATGAGCAGTTCTTC
CDR3: CASIEGSSYNEQFF

D: TRBD2
J: TRBJ2-5
size: NA
V: TRBV6-5
DNA: TGTGCCAGCGCGGCAGGGCTAGCGGGGAAAGAGACCCAGTACTTC
CDR3: CASAAGLAGKETQYF

D: TRBD1
J: TRBJ2-5
size: NA
V: TRBV2
DNA: TGTGCCAGCAGTTCTCAACAGGGGCATGGAGAGACCCAGTACTTC
CDR3: CASSSQQGHGETQYF

D: TRBD1
J: TRBJ1-2
size: NA
V: TRBV5-4
DNA: TGTGCCAGCAGCCGTACCGGGACAGTTAACTATGGCTACACCTTC
CDR3: CASSRTGTVNYGYTF

D: NA
J: TRBJ1-5
size: once
V: TRBV6-2/TRBV6-3
DNA: TGTGCCAGCAGTTGGACTGAATACGGGGATCAGCCCCAGCATTTT
CDR3: CASSWTEYGDQPQHF

D: NA
J: TRBJ2-1
size: NA
V: TRBV21-1
DNA: TGTGCCAGCAGCCAAGCCCCTAGCGGGAATTGGAATGAGCAGTTCTTC
CDR3: CASSQAPSGNWNEQFF

D: NA
J: TRBJ2-5
size: NA
V: TRBV5-4
DNA: TGTGCCAGCAGCTTGGACTGGCAAGAGACCCAGTACTTC
CDR3: CASSLDWQETQYF

D: NA
J: TRBJ2-7
size: NA
V: TRBV19
DNA: TGTGCCAGTAGTATAGATGGCGAGGGGAGGTACGAGCAGTACTTC
CDR3: CASSIDGEGRYEQYF

D: NA
J: TRBJ1-5
size: NA
V: TRBV4-1
DNA: TGCGCCAGCAGCCACCCAGGGAGGATGGATCAGCCCCAGCATTTT
CDR3: CASSHPGRMDQPQHF

D: NA
J: TRBJ2-5
size: NA
V: TRBV3-1/TRBV3-2
DNA: TGTGCCAGCAGCCAACGCGTCTTCGCCCAGGGGGGAGAGACCCAGTACTTC
CDR3: CASSQRVFAQGGETQYF

D: NA
J: TRBJ2-7
size: NA
V: TRBV7-3
DNA: TGTGCCAGCAGCTTAACCCCAAGCCCCTACGAGCAGTACTTC
CDR3: CASSLTPSPYEQYF

D: NA
J: TRBJ1-1
size: NA
V: TRBV28
DNA: TGTGCCAGCAGTGGTCTTACAGTCACCGTGGCTGAAGCTTTCTTT
CDR3: CASSGLTVTVAEAFF

D: TRBD1
J: TRBJ2-3
size: NA
V: TRBV5-1
DNA: TGCGCCAGCAGCTCACCCGGGACAGGGGGCGATACGCAGTATTTT
CDR3: CASSSPGTGGDTQYF

D: NA
J: TRBJ1-4
size: NA
V: TRBV24-1
DNA: TGTGCCACCAGTAAGACAGGAACAACTGAAAAACTGTTTTTT
CDR3: CATSKTGTTEKLFF

D: TRBD1
J: TRBJ2-7
size: NA
V: TRBV7-9
DNA: TGTGCCAGCAGCCCAGAGGGACAGGGTGTGGACGAGCAGTACTTC
CDR3: CASSPEGQGVDEQYF

D: NA
J: TRBJ2-3
size: once
V: TRBV23-1
DNA: TGCGCCAGCTCGCGGCGAGCCGGGACGCAGTATTTT
CDR3: CASSRRAGTQYF

D: TRBD2
J: TRBJ2-1
size: NA
V: TRBV6-5
DNA: TGTGCCAGCAGTTGGACTAGCGGGAGGTCTGGGAATGAGCAGTTCTTC
CDR3: CASSWTSGRSGNEQFF

D: TRBD1
J: TRBJ2-5
size: few
V: TRBV11-3
DNA: TGTGCCAGCAGCTTACGGACAGGGTCGGAGACCCAGTACTTC
CDR3: CASSLRTGSETQYF

D: TRBD2
J: TRBJ2-3
size: NA
V: TRBV5-1
DNA: TGCGCCAGCAGCTTGGATGGACTAGCGGGGCCATATACGCAGTATTTT
CDR3: CASSLDGLAGPYTQYF

D: TRBD2
J: TRBJ2-3
size: NA
V: TRBV3-1/TRBV3-2
DNA: TGTGCCAGCAGCCAGGGACTAGCGGGGGTGAATACGCAGTATTTT
CDR3: CASSQGLAGVNTQYF